Listed here are 8 T cell receptor beta chains from one sample, sequenced in a study of identical twins. One entry per CDR3 protein, called by TCRdb with MiXCR from the 5' RACE reads. This sample has 470,000 or so distinct CDR3 sequences; roughly 24% occur once, and the top ten carry just under 3%. Another study also made use of these data, one on T cells expressing NK-cell markers.

The sample comprised CD4+ T cells sorted from blood. The receptors were gathered from a woman between 18 and 29 years old in good health.

The chain joins TRBV3-1 to TRBJ2-4; a possible D gene is TRBD2 (5 bases). Germline CDR1 reads LGHDT; CDR2 reads YNNKEL (reference sequence). Trimming removed 3 bases from V and 8 bases from J, with 17 bases in between. The CDR3 spans 15 residues. In DNA, the CDR3 is TGTGCCAGCAGCCATTACGGAGGTGGTACGGACATTCAGTACTTC. Amino acids: CASSHYGGGTDIQYF.

The chain has TRBV20-1 and TRBJ2-5, with 14 positions matching TRBD2. Germline V gene lookup returns CDR1 DFQATT and CDR2 SNEGSKA (reference sequence). Trimming cost V 6 bases and J 2 bases; bases outside gene matches: 14. This CDR3 spans 18 amino acids. CDR3 coding DNA: TGCAGTGCCATAGGGGCCCCGACTAGCGGGGGGGATCAAGAGACCCAGTACTTC. This sequence encodes CSAIGAPTSGGDQETQYF.

This chain connects TRBV7-2 to TRBJ2-3; TRBD2 agrees at 7 bases. CDR1 SGHTA and CDR2 FQGNSA come from the germline V gene. J lost 6 bases, V lost 5 bases, and 11 bases had no gene match. This CDR3 spans 15 amino acids. CDR3 sequence (DNA): TGTGCCAGCAGCCCGTGGGCTAGCGGCGTGGATACGCAGTATTTT. It yields the protein CASSPWASGVDTQYF.

This clonotype was seen at least ten times. The chain employs TRBV12-3 or TRBV12-4 and TRBJ1-1; D is perhaps TRBD1 (5 bases). V was trimmed by 7 bases and J by 4 bases, leaving 13 bases between them. This CDR3 has 13 amino acids. This chain's CDR3 is CASTRTRGTEAFF. CDR3 sequence (DNA): TGTGCCAGCACCCGGACGAGGGGCACTGAAGCTTTCTTT.

This clonotype appeared a few times. The V and J genes are TRBV2 and TRBJ1-4, with a possible D match to TRBD1 (6 bases). The CDR3 consists of 15 residues. CDR1 and CDR2 from the germline V gene are SNHLY and FYNNEI. V was clipped by 4 bases and J by 0 bases, with 9 bases between them. CDR3 protein: CASSVEGATNEKLFF. The DNA of the CDR3 is TGTGCCAGCAGTGTCGAGGGGGCAACTAATGAAAAACTGTTTTTT.

This clonotype occurred a few times. V usage is TRBV28 and J usage is TRBJ2-1, with TRBD2 matching 8 bases. V lost 5 bases, J lost 2 bases, and 5 bases stayed unmatched. This CDR3 region has 15 residues. The germline V gene has CDR1 MDHEN and CDR2 SYDVKM. The CDR3 sequence is CASSDSGTTYNEQFF. The CDR3 DNA reads as TGTGCCAGCAGTGATAGCGGGACCACCTACAATGAGCAGTTCTTC.

The chain employs TRBV18 and TRBJ2-7; 8 bases map to TRBD1. CDR3 length equals 12 residues. Germline values: CDR1 KGHSH, CDR2 LQKENI. V shed 3 bases and J 5 bases; nucleotides not matched to a gene: 0. CDR3 protein: CASSPDRDEQYF. CDR3 nucleotide sequence: TGTGCCAGCTCACCGGACAGGGACGAGCAGTACTTC.

The rearrangement uses TRBV20-1 and TRBJ2-2; D remains unclear. Germline CDR1 DFQATT, CDR2 SNEGSKA (reference sequence). Trimming left V 0 bases short and J 0 bases short, with 8 bases between. CDR3 size: 15 residues. The DNA of the CDR3 is TGCAGTGCTAGAGATCAGGCGGCGAACACCGGGGAGCTGTTTTTT. The encoded protein is CSARDQAANTGELFF.